This T cell receptor (beta chain) was sequenced during a study of T cells in Graves' hyperthyroidism and ophthalmopathy. Authors of the study amplified TCR beta CDR3 regions from RNA transcripts. First-round RT-PCR targeting the TCR CDR3 was performed with the HTBI primer set. TCRdb called the multiplex PCR reads again in MiXCR, with one record for every CDR3 protein. The data contain some 320,000 distinct CDR3 sequences, around 13% of them singletons. In its sample, this clonotype was seen a few times. Ophthalmopathy patients had moderate-to-severe active disease, CAS ≥3, NOSPECS ≥4, and disease duration under 3 months. The germline V and J ends were trimmed by 4 bases and 0 bases, with 9 bases remaining between them. The germline CDR1 and CDR2 sequences are SGHAT and FQNNGV. This CDR3 contains 15 residues.

The chain uses TRBV11-2 and TRBJ2-2; the D is unclear. The sample was blood. This TCR was recovered from a woman aged 40 to 49 with Graves' ophthalmopathy. CDR3 nucleotides: TGTGCCAGCAGCTACACTGCCACGAACACCGGGGAGCTGTTTTTT. It is translated as CASSYTATNTGELFF.